This entry is about one T cell receptor (beta chain). The antigen remains unidentified. This sample was taken from a study of cytomegalovirus exposure and HLA in healthy donors. Across the study: Roughly 85 million unique TCRs from HLA-typed donors made up an early data release.

The PCR was carried out with 60 Vbeta primers and 13 Jbeta primers. Some clones are missing from TCRdb's copy, which holds only in-frame ones; the method was immunoSEQ multiplex PCR. The table has 150,000 to 200,000 clones, roughly 73% seen once. Trimming stripped 5 bases from V and 12 bases from J, with 20 bases between. The CDR3 runs 14 residues. Germline V gene sequence: CDR1 KGHSH, CDR2 LQKENI. Study-wide results and caveats: Accurate predictions that matched the HLA-A and HLA-B alleles of most subjects were reportedly made from TCR beta sequences.

The TCR comes from a woman in her 30s in good health and CMV-seronegative. The sample was PBMCs. V and J are TRBV18 and TRBJ2-1; D might be TRBD1 (5 bases). CDR3: CASSTSLQEKGQFF. The CDR3, as DNA: TGTGCCAGCTCAACGTCCTTACAGGAAAAGGGGCAGTTCTTC.